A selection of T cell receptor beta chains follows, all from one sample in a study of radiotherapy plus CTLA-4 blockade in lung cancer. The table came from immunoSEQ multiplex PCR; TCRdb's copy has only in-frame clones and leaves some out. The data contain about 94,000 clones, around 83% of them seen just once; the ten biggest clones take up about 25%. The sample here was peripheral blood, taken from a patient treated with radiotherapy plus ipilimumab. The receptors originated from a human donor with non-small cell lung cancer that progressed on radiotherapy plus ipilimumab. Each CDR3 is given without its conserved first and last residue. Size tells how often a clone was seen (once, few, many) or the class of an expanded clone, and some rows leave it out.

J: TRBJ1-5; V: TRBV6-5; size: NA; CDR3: ASSYSTDHSNQPQH
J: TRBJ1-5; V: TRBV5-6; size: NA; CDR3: ASSLEGVGQPQH
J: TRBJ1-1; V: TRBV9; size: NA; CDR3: ASSGRLNTEAF
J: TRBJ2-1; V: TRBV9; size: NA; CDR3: ASSVVAGANYNEQF
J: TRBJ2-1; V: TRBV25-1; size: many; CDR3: ASSELASGDYNEQF
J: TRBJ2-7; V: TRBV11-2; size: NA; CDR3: ASSLSSYEQY
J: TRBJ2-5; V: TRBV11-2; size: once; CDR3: ASSSGQGAETQY
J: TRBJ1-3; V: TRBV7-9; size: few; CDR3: ASSSTGLGNTIY
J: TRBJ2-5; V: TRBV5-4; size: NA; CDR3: ASRTDQETQY
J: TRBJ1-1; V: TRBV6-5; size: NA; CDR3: ASSYSRVSPEAF
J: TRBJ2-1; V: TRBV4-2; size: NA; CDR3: ASSQDRRLAGDNEQF
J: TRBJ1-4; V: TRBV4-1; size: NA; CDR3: ASSRSGTTNEKLF
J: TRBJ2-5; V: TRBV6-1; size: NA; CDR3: ASRDGQITQY
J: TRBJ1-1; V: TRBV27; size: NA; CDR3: ASSSAQMNTEAF
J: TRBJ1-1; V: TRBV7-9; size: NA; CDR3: ASSPPPPGSNTEAF
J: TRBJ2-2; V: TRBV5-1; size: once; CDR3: ASSPPGGELF
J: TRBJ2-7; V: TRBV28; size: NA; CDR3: ASSYKFYEQY